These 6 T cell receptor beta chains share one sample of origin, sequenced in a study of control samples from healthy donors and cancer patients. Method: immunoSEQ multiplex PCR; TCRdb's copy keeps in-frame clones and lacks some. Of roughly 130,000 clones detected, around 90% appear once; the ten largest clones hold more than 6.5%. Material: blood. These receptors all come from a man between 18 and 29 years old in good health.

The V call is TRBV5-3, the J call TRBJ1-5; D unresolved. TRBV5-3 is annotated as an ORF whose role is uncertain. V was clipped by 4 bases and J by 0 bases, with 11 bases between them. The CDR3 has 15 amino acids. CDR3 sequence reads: CARSVQDYSNQPQHF. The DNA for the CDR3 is TGTGCCAGAAGCGTACAAGATTATAGCAATCAGCCCCAGCATTTT.

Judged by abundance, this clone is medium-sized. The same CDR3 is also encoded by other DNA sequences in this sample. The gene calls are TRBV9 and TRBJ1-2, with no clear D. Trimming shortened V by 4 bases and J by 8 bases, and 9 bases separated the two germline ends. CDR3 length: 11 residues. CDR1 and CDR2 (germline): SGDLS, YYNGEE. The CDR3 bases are TGTGCCAGCAGCTCAAGAGGGGGCTACACCTTC. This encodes CASSSRGGYTF.

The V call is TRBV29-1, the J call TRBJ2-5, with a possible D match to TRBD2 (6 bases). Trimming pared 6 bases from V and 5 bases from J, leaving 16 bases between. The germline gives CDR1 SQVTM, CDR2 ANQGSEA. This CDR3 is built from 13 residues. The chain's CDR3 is CSVVRLAGETQYF. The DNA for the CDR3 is TGCAGCGTGGTTAGACTGGCGGGGGAGACCCAGTACTTC.

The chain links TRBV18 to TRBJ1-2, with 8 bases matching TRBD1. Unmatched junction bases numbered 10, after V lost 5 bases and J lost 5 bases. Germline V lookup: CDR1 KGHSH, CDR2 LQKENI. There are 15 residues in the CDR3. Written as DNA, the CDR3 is TGTGCCAGCTCATCATATGCGGACAGGGCGTATGGCTACACCTTC. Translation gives CASSSYADRAYGYTF.

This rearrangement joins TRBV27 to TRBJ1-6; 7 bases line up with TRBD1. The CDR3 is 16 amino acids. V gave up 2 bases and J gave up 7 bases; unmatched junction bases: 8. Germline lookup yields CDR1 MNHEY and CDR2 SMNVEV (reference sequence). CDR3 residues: CASSLLGQLGNSPLHF. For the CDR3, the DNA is TGTGCCAGCAGTTTACTGGGACAGCTCGGGAATTCACCCCTCCACTTT.

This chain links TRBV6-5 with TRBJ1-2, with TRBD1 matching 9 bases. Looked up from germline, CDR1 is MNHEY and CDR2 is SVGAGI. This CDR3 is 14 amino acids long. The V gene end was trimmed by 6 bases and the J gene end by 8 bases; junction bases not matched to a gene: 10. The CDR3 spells CASRTAGQGGGYTF. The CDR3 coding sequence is TGTGCCAGCAGAACGGCGGGACAGGGTGGCGGCTACACCTTC.